Detailed here is one TCR beta chain. Its antigen is unidentified. As to treatment: some 19 received Ad26.COV2.S at low or high dose, single or two shots; roughly 5 received placebo; per-sample allocation not given. Collection of the samples took place on day 63 after the first injection of vaccine or placebo. The donor's status was that of an adult aged 18-55 years in Boston. Clones were read by immunoSEQ multiplex PCR, and TCRdb kept only the in-frame ones, dropping some. The table records some 340,000 clones, roughly 86% of them present only once. This record comes from a study of Ad26.COV2.S vaccination and SARS-CoV-2 variants. Study outcomes and limitations: Non-spike TCR breadth did not differ much between vaccine and placebo recipients. Following vaccination, spike-specific CD8+ and CD4+ T cell responses reportedly exhibited substantial breadth.

The CDR3 consists of 17 residues. Germline V gives CDR1 SGHRS, CDR2 YFSETQ. J lost 2 bases, V lost 1 base, and 7 bases had no gene match. Source: peripheral blood, taken in a trial of Ad26.COV2.S vaccine versus placebo. The rearrangement uses TRBV5-1 and TRBJ1-3; 9 positions agree with TRBD1. This clonotype was obtained from a person aged 18-65 years who received the Ad26.COV2.S COVID-19 vaccine or a placebo. The CDR3 nucleotides are TGCGCCAGCAGCTTGTATGGCGGGACAGGGCCTGGAAACACCATATATTTT. Amino acids: CASSLYGGTGPGNTIYF.